This section outlines one TCR beta chain sequence together with its context. The target antigen is unknown. This CDR3 has 13 amino acids. From germline, CDR1 is SQVTM and CDR2 ANQGSEA. This sample is part of a study of memory CD4+ T cells and cytomegalovirus serostatus. Study results and limitations: CMV serostatus prediction reached median AUC 0.95, or 0.91 with US-trained model. The CMV-associated TCR signature appears largely within the CD4+ memory repertoire.

Libraries were prepared by immunoSEQ multiplex PCR; TCRdb keeps only in-frame clonotypes and omits some of them. Of around 44,000 clones listed, 76% were seen once; the top ten hold nearly 6.5%. The sort gate was single viable CD3+CD4+CD8-CD45RO+ cells for memory CD4+ T cells. CMV serostatus came from serum IgG against pp150, pp28, p38, p52. The chain carries TRBV29-1 and TRBJ2-5; 11 nucleotides agree with TRBD1. The assigned J gene may be wrong: the sequence end matches TRBJ2-7 better. The receptor was derived from an adult in good health and CMV-seronegative. Source material: memory CD4+ T cells from blood. CDR3 nucleotide sequence: TGCAGCGCTCGGACAGGGGGCTACTACGAGCAGTACTTC. Protein: CSARTGGYYEQYF.